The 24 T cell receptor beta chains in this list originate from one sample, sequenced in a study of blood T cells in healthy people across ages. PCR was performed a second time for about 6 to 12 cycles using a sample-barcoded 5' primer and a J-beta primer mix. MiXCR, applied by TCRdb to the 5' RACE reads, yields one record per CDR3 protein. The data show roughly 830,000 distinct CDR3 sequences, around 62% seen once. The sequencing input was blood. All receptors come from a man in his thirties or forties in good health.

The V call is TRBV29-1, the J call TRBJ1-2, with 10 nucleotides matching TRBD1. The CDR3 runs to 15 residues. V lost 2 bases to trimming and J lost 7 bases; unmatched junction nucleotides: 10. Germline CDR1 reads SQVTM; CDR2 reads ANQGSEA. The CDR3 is CSVENLGQGNIGYTF. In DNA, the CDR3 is TGCAGCGTTGAAAATCTGGGACAGGGGAACATTGGCTACACCTTC.

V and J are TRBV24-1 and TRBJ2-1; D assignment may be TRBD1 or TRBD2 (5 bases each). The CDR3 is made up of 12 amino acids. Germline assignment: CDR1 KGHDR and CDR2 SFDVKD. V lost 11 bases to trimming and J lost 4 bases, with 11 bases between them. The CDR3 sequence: CAIGARYNEQFF. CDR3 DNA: TGTGCCATCGGGGCACGATACAATGAGCAGTTCTTC.

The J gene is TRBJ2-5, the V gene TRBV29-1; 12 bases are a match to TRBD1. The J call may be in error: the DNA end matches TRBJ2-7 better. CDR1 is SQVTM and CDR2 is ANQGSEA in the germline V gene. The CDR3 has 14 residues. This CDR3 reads CSVRDRGLTYEQYF. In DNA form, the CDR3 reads TGCAGCGTGAGGGACAGGGGGCTAACCTACGAGCAGTACTTC.

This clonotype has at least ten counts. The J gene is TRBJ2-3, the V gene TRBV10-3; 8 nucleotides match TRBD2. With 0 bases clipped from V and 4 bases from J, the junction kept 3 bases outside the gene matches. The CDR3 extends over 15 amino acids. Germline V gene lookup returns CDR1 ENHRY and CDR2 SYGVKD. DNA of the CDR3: TGTGCCATCAGTGAGTCTAGCGGGGTGCCAGATACGCAGTATTTT. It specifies CAISESSGVPDTQYF.

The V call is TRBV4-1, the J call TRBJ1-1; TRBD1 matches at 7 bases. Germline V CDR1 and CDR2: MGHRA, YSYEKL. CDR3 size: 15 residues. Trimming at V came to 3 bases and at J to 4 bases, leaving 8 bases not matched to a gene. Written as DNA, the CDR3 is TGCGCCAGCAGCCAGGCTTACAGGGGTCGCACTGAAGCTTTCTTT. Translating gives CASSQAYRGRTEAFF.

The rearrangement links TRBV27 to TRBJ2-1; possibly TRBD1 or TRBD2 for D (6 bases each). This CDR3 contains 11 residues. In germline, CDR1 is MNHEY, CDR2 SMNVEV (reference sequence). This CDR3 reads CTTGGANEQFF. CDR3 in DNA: TGTACCACCGGGGGCGCTAATGAGCAGTTCTTC.

The CDR3 bases are TGTGCCAGCAGTGAATACAGGGGCGTTCATCAGCCCCAGCATTTT. This codes for CASSEYRGVHQPQHF. The gene calls are TRBV2 and TRBJ1-5, with 7 bases fitting TRBD1. The CDR3 is 15 residues long. Germline-derived CDR1 and CDR2 are SNHLY and FYNNEI. J lost 5 bases, V lost 2 bases, and 6 bases had no gene match.

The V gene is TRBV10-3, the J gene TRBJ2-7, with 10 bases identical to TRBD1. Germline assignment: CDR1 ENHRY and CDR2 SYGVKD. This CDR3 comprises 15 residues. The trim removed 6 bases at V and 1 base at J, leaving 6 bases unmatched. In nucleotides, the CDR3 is TGTGCCATCAGCCCCAAGGACAGGGGGTCCTACGAGCAGTACTTC. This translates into CAISPKDRGSYEQYF.

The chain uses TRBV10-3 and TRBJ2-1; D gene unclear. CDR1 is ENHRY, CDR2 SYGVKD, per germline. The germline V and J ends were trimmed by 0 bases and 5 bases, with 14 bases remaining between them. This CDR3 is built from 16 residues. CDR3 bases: TGTGCCATCAGTGAGTCAGGCTCCCCCTCTCACAATGAGCAGTTCTTC. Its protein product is CAISESGSPSHNEQFF.

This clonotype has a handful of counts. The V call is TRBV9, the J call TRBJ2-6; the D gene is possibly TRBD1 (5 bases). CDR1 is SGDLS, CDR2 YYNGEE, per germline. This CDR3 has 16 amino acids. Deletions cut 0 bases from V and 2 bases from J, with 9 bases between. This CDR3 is CASSVVLGAGANVLTF. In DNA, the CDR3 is TGTGCCAGCAGCGTAGTCCTAGGGGCTGGGGCCAACGTCCTGACTTTC. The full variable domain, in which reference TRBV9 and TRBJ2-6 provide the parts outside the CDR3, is DSGVTQTPKHLITATGQRVTLRCSPRSGDLSVYWYQQSLDQGLQFLIQYYNGEERAKGNILERFSAQQFPDLHSELNLSSLELGDSALYFCASSVVLGAGANVLTFGAGSRLTVL.

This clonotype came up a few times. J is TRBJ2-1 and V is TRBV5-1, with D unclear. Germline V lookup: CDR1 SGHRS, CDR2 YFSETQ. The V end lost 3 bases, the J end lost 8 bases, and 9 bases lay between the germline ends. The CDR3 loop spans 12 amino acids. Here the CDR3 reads CASSSTTYEQFF. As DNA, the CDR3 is TGCGCCAGCAGCTCCACAACATATGAGCAGTTCTTC.

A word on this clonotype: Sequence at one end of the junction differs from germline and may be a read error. In DNA form, the CDR3 reads TGCGCCAGCACCCCAGGCGGGGGCAAACTGTTTTTT. Protein product: CASTPGGGKLFF. The gene calls are TRBV6-5 and TRBJ1-4; D is perhaps TRBD1 (6 bases). Germline CDR1 is MNHEY and CDR2 is SVGAGI. This CDR3 is built from 12 residues.

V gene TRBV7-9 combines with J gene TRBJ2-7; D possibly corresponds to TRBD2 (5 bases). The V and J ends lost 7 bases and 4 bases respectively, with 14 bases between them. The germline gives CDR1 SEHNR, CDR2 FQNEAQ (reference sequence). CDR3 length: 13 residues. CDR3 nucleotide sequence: TGTGCCAGCATCCAAGAGGGCGGGTACGAGCAGTACTTC. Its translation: CASIQEGGYEQYF.

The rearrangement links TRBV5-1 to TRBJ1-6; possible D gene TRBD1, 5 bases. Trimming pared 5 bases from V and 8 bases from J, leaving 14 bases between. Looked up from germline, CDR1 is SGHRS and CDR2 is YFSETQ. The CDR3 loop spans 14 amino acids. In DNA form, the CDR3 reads TGCGCCAGCAGACCCGGGGCCGAGGATTCACCCCTCCACTTT. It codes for CASRPGAEDSPLHF.

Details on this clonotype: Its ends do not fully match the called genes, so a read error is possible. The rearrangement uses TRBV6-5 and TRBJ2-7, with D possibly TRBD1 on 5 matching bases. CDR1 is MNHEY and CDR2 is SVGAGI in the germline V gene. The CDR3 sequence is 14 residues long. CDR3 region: CANSYYQTASDQYF. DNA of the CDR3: TGTGCCAACAGTTACTACCAGACAGCCTCGGATCAGTACTTC.

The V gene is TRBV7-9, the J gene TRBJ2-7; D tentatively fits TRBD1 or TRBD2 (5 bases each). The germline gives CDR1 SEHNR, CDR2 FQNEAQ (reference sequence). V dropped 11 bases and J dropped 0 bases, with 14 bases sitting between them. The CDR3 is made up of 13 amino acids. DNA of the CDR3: TGTGCCGTCCTGAGGGGCCCCTCCTACGAGCAGTACTTC. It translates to CAVLRGPSYEQYF.

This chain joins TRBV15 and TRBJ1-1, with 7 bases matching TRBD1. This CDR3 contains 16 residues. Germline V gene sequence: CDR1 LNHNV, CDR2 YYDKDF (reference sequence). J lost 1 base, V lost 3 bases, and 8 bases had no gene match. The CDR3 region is CATSRALGTENTEAFF. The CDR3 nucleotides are TGTGCCACCAGCAGGGCCCTCGGGACAGAGAACACTGAAGCTTTCTTT.

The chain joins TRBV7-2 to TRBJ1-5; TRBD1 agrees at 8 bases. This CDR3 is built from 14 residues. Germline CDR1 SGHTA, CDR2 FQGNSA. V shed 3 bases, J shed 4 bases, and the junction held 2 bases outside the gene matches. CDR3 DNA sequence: TGTGCCAGCAGCTTTTACAGGGGGAATCAGCCCCAGCATTTT. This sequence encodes CASSFYRGNQPQHF.

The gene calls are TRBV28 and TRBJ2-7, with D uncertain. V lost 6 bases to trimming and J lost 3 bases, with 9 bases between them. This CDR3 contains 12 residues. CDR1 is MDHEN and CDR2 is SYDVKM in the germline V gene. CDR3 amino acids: CASRTTNYEQYF. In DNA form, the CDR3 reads TGTGCCAGCAGAACCACGAACTACGAGCAGTACTTC.

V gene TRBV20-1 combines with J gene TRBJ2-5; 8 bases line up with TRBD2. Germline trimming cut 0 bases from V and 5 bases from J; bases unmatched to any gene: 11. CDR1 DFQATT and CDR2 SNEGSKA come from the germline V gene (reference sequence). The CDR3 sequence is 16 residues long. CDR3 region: CSARDPQAGAGETQYF. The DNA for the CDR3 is TGCAGTGCTAGAGATCCCCAAGCGGGGGCTGGGGAGACCCAGTACTTC.

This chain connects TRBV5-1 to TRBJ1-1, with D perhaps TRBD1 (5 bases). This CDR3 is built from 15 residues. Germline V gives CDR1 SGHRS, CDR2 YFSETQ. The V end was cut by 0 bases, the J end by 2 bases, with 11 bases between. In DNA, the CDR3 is TGCGCCAGCAGCTTGGCCGGGGCGCGAAACACTGAAGCTTTCTTT. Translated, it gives CASSLAGARNTEAFF.

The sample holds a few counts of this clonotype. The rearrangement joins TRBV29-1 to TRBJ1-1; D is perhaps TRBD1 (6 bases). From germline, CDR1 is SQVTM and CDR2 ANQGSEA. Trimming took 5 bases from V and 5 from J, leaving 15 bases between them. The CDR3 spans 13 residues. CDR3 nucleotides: TGCAGCGTTCAGGGGTCGTATAGAACTGAAGCTTTCTTT. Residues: CSVQGSYRTEAFF.

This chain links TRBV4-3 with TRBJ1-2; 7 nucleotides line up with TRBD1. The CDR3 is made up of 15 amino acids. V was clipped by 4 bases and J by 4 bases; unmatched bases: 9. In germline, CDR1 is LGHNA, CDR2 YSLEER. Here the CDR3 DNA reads TGCGCCAGCAGCCCGGACAGGAATACTCTCTATGGCTACACCTTC. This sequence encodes CASSPDRNTLYGYTF.

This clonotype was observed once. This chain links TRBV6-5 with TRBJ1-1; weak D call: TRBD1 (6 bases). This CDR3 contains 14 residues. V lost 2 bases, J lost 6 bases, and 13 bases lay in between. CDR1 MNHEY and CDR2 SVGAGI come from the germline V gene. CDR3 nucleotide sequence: TGTGCCAGCAGTTACGGCAGGGGAGCCTCTGAAGCTTTCTTT. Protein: CASSYGRGASEAFF.